The rows below give T cell receptor beta chains drawn from one sample of a study of T cells in Graves' hyperthyroidism and ophthalmopathy. TCRdb re-called the multiplex PCR reads through MiXCR, storing one row per CDR3 protein. The sample carries a few hundred thousand distinct CDR3 sequences, about 20% recorded once. Material for sequencing was blood. These receptors were collected from a young man with Graves' ophthalmopathy. CDR3s include the opening cysteine and the closing phenylalanine or tryptophan. Each record gives: V gene, D gene, J gene, CDR3 protein. The D gene is left open where the match is weak.

TRBV3-1	-	TRBJ2-3	CASSQGYYLSTDTQYF
TRBV2	TRBD2	TRBJ2-1	CASSLAGGRNEQFF
TRBV20-1	TRBD2	TRBJ2-3	CSARLLEEREVTDTQYF
TRBV18	-	TRBJ2-2	CASSQVIPNTGELFF
TRBV20-1	TRBD1	TRBJ2-7	CSARDPGTGSLYEQYF
TRBV15	TRBD1	TRBJ1-4	CATSRAGQYNEKLFF
TRBV27	-	TRBJ2-3	CASTFSSTDTQYF
TRBV6-1	-	TRBJ2-4	CASSEDPAKNIQYF
TRBV28	TRBD2	TRBJ2-3	CASSLVGAGAEDTQYF
TRBV11-2	-	TRBJ2-7	CASSLAAGHEQYF
TRBV5-1	TRBD2	TRBJ2-3	CASGLSPSGRATDTQYF
TRBV12-5	TRBD1	TRBJ2-1	CASLGTGGRTSYNEQFF
TRBV9	TRBD1	TRBJ1-3	CASSPRQGATGNTIYF
TRBV27	TRBD1	TRBJ2-7	CASSPDRGRYEQYF
TRBV5-6	-	TRBJ1-3	CASRRSETLRGGNTIYF
TRBV11-2	-	TRBJ1-1	CASSLSRDGSFEAFF
TRBV6-5	TRBD2	TRBJ2-2	CASSYSLAGGPYTGELFF
TRBV29-1	-	TRBJ2-5	CSVEPTGETQYF
TRBV11-2	-	TRBJ1-4	CASSLKGAFGEKLFF
TRBV19	TRBD1	TRBJ2-7	CASSISGTGVYEQYF
TRBV28	TRBD1	TRBJ2-2	CASRRRQGNTGELFF
TRBV20-1	-	TRBJ2-7	CSAAGAGHYEQYF
TRBV28	-	TRBJ1-2	CASSLWSQGEGGYTF
TRBV5-6	TRBD2	TRBJ2-5	CASSFPVAGGILETQYF
TRBV6-1	-	TRBJ1-2	CASRNQEGLGGYTF
TRBV6-1	-	TRBJ1-1	CASRGHRDANTEAFF
TRBV5-6	TRBD2	TRBJ2-5	CASSRGLAGQETQYF
TRBV7-9	-	TRBJ2-1	CASSSHLLYRDSGGNEQFF
TRBV5-1	-	TRBJ2-6	CASSATSGANVLTF
TRBV20-1	TRBD1	TRBJ2-7	CSARGDRYEQYF
TRBV9	-	TRBJ2-3	CASSVELGRTDTQYF
TRBV19	-	TRBJ1-1	CASSLGHLNTEAFF
TRBV28	TRBD1	TRBJ2-5	CASSTSGTGEQETQYF
TRBV10-1	TRBD2	TRBJ2-1	CASSLIAGGSYNEQFF
TRBV11-2	-	TRBJ2-7	CASSLKGTAPYEQYF
TRBV28	TRBD2	TRBJ2-1	CASGYSGRAGEQFF
TRBV9	TRBD2	TRBJ2-1	CASSGGLAGLHEQFF
TRBV2	TRBD2	TRBJ2-1	CASRLAGTYNEQFF
TRBV12-3/TRBV12-4	-	TRBJ1-1	CASSLLYLAGTEAFF
TRBV19	-	TRBJ1-4	CASSLQGAQNEKLFF